This T cell receptor (beta chain) appears in the sequencing data of a study of CD8+CD57+ T cells in acquired aplastic anemia. Study-wide context: Yields of DNA that came from sorted CD4+ and CD8+ cells averaged approximately 3.5 ug. There were 10 million or so reads, on average, for CD4+ cells from healthy donors.

CDR3 and TCR beta VDJ profiling relied on a genomic DNA template. TCRdb reprocessed the reads with MiXCR, giving one entry per CDR3 protein. The sample has approximately 50,000 distinct CDR3 sequences, roughly 69% seen once. Details on this clonotype: The antigen is unknown. Its ends do not fully match the called genes, so a read error is possible.

Findings of the study overall: Patient and control CD8+ Simpson's diversity was not significantly different. Comparison of patients with controls identified some 29 shared CD8+ CDR3 sequences.

The CDR3 extends over 13 amino acids. In germline, CDR1 is LNHNV, CDR2 YYDKDF (reference sequence). What was sequenced was sorted CD4+, CD8+, or CD8+CD57+ T cells (not recorded which) from PBMCs. The TCR was taken from a human donor in good health, serving as a control. The chain couples TRBV15 to TRBJ1-4; D not certain. The CDR3 nucleotides read TGTGCAACCAGCGGCCGCCTAGGGGAAAAACTGTTTTTT. Its protein product is CATSGRLGEKLFF.